This is a list of T cell receptor beta chains from one sample in a study of T cells in Graves' hyperthyroidism and ophthalmopathy. TCRdb fed the multiplex PCR reads into MiXCR, producing one record per CDR3 protein. The table has around 350,000 distinct CDR3 sequences, more than 14% seen once. Sequenced sample: blood. The receptor source for this set is a woman aged 25 to 39 with Graves' ophthalmopathy. Each CDR3 is given with its conserved first and last residue. Fields, in order: V gene, clone size, J gene, D gene, CDR3 protein, CDR3 DNA. D genes are given only for firm matches. Size is stated for part of the rows, as once, few or many counts, or as a class when the clone is expanded.

v_gene: TRBV12-3/TRBV12-4
abundance: many
j_gene: TRBJ1-3
d_gene: .
CDR3aa: CASSGGTGNTIYF
CDR3nt: TGTGCCAGCAGCGGAGGGACTGGAAACACCATATATTTT

v_gene: TRBV20-1
abundance: .
j_gene: TRBJ1-3
d_gene: TRBD1
CDR3aa: CSALQGDRVYGNTIYF
CDR3nt: TGCAGTGCCCTCCAGGGGGACAGGGTCTATGGAAACACCATATATTTT

v_gene: TRBV5-1
abundance: many
j_gene: TRBJ1-2
d_gene: .
CDR3aa: CASSLNGANYGYTF
CDR3nt: TGCGCCAGCAGCTTGAACGGAGCTAACTATGGCTACACCTTC

v_gene: TRBV7-3
abundance: many
j_gene: TRBJ2-3
d_gene: .
CDR3aa: CASSQGVAGAGDTQYF
CDR3nt: TGTGCCAGCAGCCAGGGCGTTGCGGGGGCCGGAGATACGCAGTATTTT

v_gene: TRBV5-1
abundance: .
j_gene: TRBJ2-1
d_gene: .
CDR3aa: CASSADFGGFFNEQSF
CDR3nt: TGCGCCAGCAGCGCGGACTTCGGGGGCTTCTTCAATGAGCAGTCCTTC

v_gene: TRBV2
abundance: many
j_gene: TRBJ2-1
d_gene: .
CDR3aa: CASNQYNEQFF
CDR3nt: TGTGCCAGCAACCAGTACAATGAGCAGTTCTTC

v_gene: TRBV19
abundance: few
j_gene: TRBJ1-2
d_gene: TRBD1
CDR3aa: CASSKDRGLYGYTF
CDR3nt: TGTGCCAGTAGCAAGGACAGGGGACTCTATGGCTACACCTTC

v_gene: TRBV28
abundance: many
j_gene: TRBJ2-5
d_gene: .
CDR3aa: CASSFRGQTQYF
CDR3nt: TGTGCCAGCAGTTTCAGGGGTCAGACCCAGTACTTC

v_gene: TRBV28
abundance: many
j_gene: TRBJ2-6
d_gene: TRBD1
CDR3aa: CASSLGQSRANVLTF
CDR3nt: TGTGCCAGCAGTTTGGGACAGAGTCGGGCCAACGTCCTGACTTTC

v_gene: TRBV5-1
abundance: many
j_gene: TRBJ2-7
d_gene: TRBD1
CDR3aa: CASSSAGQGYGEQYF
CDR3nt: TGCGCCAGCAGCTCGGCGGGACAGGGGTATGGGGAGCAGTACTTC

v_gene: TRBV19
abundance: .
j_gene: TRBJ2-1
d_gene: TRBD2
CDR3aa: CASSRLLAGGRTDYNEQFF
CDR3nt: TGTGCCAGTAGTAGATTGCTAGCGGGGGGCCGGACTGACTACAATGAGCAGTTCTTC

v_gene: TRBV5-1
abundance: many
j_gene: TRBJ1-6
d_gene: .
CDR3aa: CASSLGTHNSPLHF
CDR3nt: TGCGCCAGCAGCTTGGGAACACACAATTCACCCCTCCACTTT

v_gene: TRBV28
abundance: many
j_gene: TRBJ2-1
d_gene: .
CDR3aa: CASSPYSNEQFF
CDR3nt: TGTGCCAGCAGCCCATATTCCAATGAGCAGTTCTTC

v_gene: TRBV7-2
abundance: many
j_gene: TRBJ2-1
d_gene: TRBD2
CDR3aa: CASSLAGSGTSSYNEQFF
CDR3nt: TGTGCCAGCAGCTTAGCGGGTAGCGGGACGAGCTCCTACAATGAGCAGTTCTTC

v_gene: TRBV4-2
abundance: many
j_gene: TRBJ2-1
d_gene: TRBD1
CDR3aa: CASSSRDRRAYNEQFF
CDR3nt: TGTGCCAGCAGCTCTCGGGACAGACGTGCCTACAATGAGCAGTTCTTC

v_gene: TRBV10-1
abundance: few
j_gene: TRBJ2-5
d_gene: TRBD1
CDR3aa: CASSEGTGLETQYF
CDR3nt: TGCGCCAGCAGTGAGGGGACAGGATTAGAGACCCAGTACTTC

v_gene: TRBV5-6
abundance: .
j_gene: TRBJ2-3
d_gene: .
CDR3aa: CASSPGYGATDTQYF
CDR3nt: TGTGCCAGCAGCCCTGGGTACGGGGCGACAGATACGCAGTATTTT

v_gene: TRBV5-5
abundance: few
j_gene: TRBJ2-7
d_gene: TRBD2
CDR3aa: CASNGGASGAPPSYEQYF
CDR3nt: TGTGCCAGCAACGGTGGCGCTAGCGGGGCCCCCCCCTCCTACGAGCAGTACTTC

v_gene: TRBV3-1
abundance: many
j_gene: TRBJ1-4
d_gene: .
CDR3aa: CASSQVATNEKLFF
CDR3nt: TGTGCCAGCAGCCAAGTGGCAACTAATGAAAAACTGTTTTTT

v_gene: TRBV6-1
abundance: many
j_gene: TRBJ2-6
d_gene: .
CDR3aa: CASRNTGAGANVLTF
CDR3nt: TGTGCCAGCAGGAATACAGGTGCTGGGGCCAACGTCCTGACTTTC

v_gene: TRBV20-1
abundance: many
j_gene: TRBJ2-3
d_gene: .
CDR3aa: CSASTHTDTQYF
CDR3nt: TGCAGTGCTAGCACCCACACAGATACGCAGTATTTT

v_gene: TRBV24-1
abundance: .
j_gene: TRBJ2-1
d_gene: .
CDR3aa: CATSDQKGQDNEQFF
CDR3nt: TGTGCCACCAGTGATCAGAAGGGGCAGGACAATGAGCAGTTCTTC

v_gene: TRBV2
abundance: .
j_gene: TRBJ2-5
d_gene: TRBD2
CDR3aa: CASSGLAEETQYF
CDR3nt: TGTGCCAGCAGTGGACTAGCGGAAGAGACCCAGTACTTC

v_gene: TRBV24-1
abundance: .
j_gene: TRBJ2-1
d_gene: .
CDR3aa: CATSDLLRGGDEQFF
CDR3nt: TGTGCCACCAGTGATTTGCTCAGGGGAGGGGATGAGCAGTTCTTC

v_gene: TRBV7-3
abundance: .
j_gene: TRBJ2-6
d_gene: .
CDR3aa: CASSFRGAAGANVLTF
CDR3nt: TGTGCCAGCAGCTTTCGGGGCGCCGCTGGGGCCAACGTCCTGACTTTC

v_gene: TRBV7-8
abundance: many
j_gene: TRBJ1-1
d_gene: .
CDR3aa: CASSSYNQLIMNTEAFF
CDR3nt: TGTGCCAGCAGCTCATATAACCAATTAATCATGAACACTGAAGCTTTCTTT